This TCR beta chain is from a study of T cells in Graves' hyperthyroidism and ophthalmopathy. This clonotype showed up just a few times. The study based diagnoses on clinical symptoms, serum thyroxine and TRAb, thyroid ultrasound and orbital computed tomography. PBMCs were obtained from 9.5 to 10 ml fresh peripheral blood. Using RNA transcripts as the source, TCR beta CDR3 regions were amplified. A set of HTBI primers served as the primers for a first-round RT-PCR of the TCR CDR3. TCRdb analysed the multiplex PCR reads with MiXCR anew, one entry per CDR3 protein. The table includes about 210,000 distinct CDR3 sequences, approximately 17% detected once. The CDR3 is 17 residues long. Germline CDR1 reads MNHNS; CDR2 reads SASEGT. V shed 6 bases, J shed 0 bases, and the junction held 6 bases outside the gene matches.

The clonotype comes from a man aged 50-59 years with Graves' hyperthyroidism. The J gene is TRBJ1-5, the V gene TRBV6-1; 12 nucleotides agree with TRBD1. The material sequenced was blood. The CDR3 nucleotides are TGTGCCAGCAGGCCCGGGACAGGGGGCTTTAGCAATCAGCCCCAGCATTTT. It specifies CASRPGTGGFSNQPQHF.